These 26 T cell receptor beta chains came from one sample sequenced in a study of beta chain features in type 1 diabetes. Study-level findings and limits: In all four CD4+ subsets, TCRB CDR3 length was significantly, moderately reduced in type 1 diabetes.

Every bit of the isolated RNA underwent reverse transcription, so sequencing read expressed TCRB transcripts. Assay: immunoSEQ multiplex PCR; the TCRdb copy retains only in-frame clones and omits some. The sample holds about 360,000 clones; around 13% are singletons and the top ten take around 0.0099%. These TCRs' antigens remain unknown. What was sequenced was naive CD4+ T cells from blood. The receptors stem from a young woman with type 1 diabetes.

This clone has just a few counts. V usage is TRBV4-3 and J usage is TRBJ2-1; TRBD1 agrees at 9 bases. The CDR3 extends over 17 amino acids. The germline gives CDR1 LGHNA, CDR2 YSLEER. V shed 1 base and J 4 bases; nucleotides not matched to a gene: 8. The CDR3 DNA sequence: TGCGCCAGCAGCCAAGCTTGGGGGACAGGGCAGTACAATGAGCAGTTCTTC. It yields the protein CASSQAWGTGQYNEQFF.

The gene calls are TRBV11-2 and TRBJ2-5, with TRBD1 matching over 8 bases. After removal of 5 bases from V and 5 bases from J, the junction contained 10 bases not matched to a gene. The length of the CDR3 is 15 residues. CDR1 and CDR2 from the germline V gene are SGHAT and FQNNGV. The CDR3 protein is CASSDRDRLVETQYF. The CDR3 nucleotides are TGTGCCAGCAGCGACCGGGACAGGCTTGTGGAGACCCAGTACTTC.

This clone came up a few times. The J gene is TRBJ2-7, the V gene TRBV5-4, with D possibly TRBD1 on 5 matching bases. In germline, CDR1 is SGHNT, CDR2 YYREEE (reference sequence). This CDR3 contains 14 residues. V shed 0 bases and J shed 2 bases, with 9 bases lying between them. CDR3 amino acids: CASSLGRQTYEQYF. The CDR3 DNA reads as TGTGCCAGCAGCTTGGGGAGACAGACCTACGAGCAGTACTTC. The whole variable domain, remainder taken from reference TRBV5-4 and TRBJ2-7, is ETGVTQSPTHLIKTRGQQVTLRCSSQSGHNTVSWYQQALGQGPQFIFQYYREEENGRGNFPPRFSGLQFPNYSSELNVNALELDDSALYLCASSLGRQTYEQYFGPGTRLTVT.

A word on this clone: At one boundary the junction diverges from the germline segment, which might be a read error. The chain joins TRBV7-8 to TRBJ2-1; D possibly corresponds to TRBD2 (5 bases). Per germline, CDR1 SGHVS and CDR2 FQNEAQ. This CDR3 comprises 11 residues. The CDR3 reads CASSLEGLVVF. Written as DNA, the CDR3 is TGTGCCAGCAGCTTAGAAGGACTCGTGGTCTTC.

This clone has more than one count but fewer than ten. J is TRBJ1-4 and V is TRBV28; D is unclear. The CDR3 covers 14 residues. Germline V lookup: CDR1 MDHEN, CDR2 SYDVKM. V shed 4 bases and J shed 8 bases, with 14 bases lying between them. CDR3 residues: CASSSGIPAEKLFF. The CDR3 DNA is TGTGCCAGCAGTTCGGGAATTCCGGCCGAAAAACTGTTTTTT.

This clone was seen a few times. The V and J genes are TRBV7-9 and TRBJ2-3, with TRBD2 identical over 8 bases. Germline V gene sequence: CDR1 SEHNR, CDR2 FQNEAQ (reference sequence). V shed 4 bases and J 4 bases; nucleotides not matched to a gene: 10. CDR3 length: 16 amino acids. In DNA, the CDR3 is TGTGCCAGCAGCTCTCGTCGGACAGCGGGAGCAGATACGCAGTATTTT. It codes for CASSSRRTAGADTQYF.

This clone was counted between two and nine times. V is TRBV19 and J is TRBJ1-5; TRBD1 is a possible D gene (6 bases). The CDR3 spans 17 residues. Germline CDR1 and CDR2: LNHDA and SQIVND (reference sequence). Trimming cost V 3 bases and J 1 base, with 16 bases left between them. CDR3 bases: TGTGCCAGTAGTATGGGGGCCCATTCAGGAAGCAATCAGCCCCAGCATTTT. As protein: CASSMGAHSGSNQPQHF.

The V gene is TRBV18, the J gene TRBJ1-2; 8 nucleotides match TRBD1. The V and J ends lost 3 bases and 8 bases, in that order; junction bases with no gene match: 5. This CDR3 has 13 amino acids. The V gene's germline CDR1 is KGHSH and CDR2 LQKENI. The CDR3 sequence is CASSPKQGDGYTF. In DNA form, the CDR3 reads TGTGCCAGCTCACCGAAACAGGGGGACGGCTACACCTTC. The whole variable domain, filled in from reference TRBV18 and TRBJ1-2, reads NAGVMQNPRHLVRRRGQEARLRCSPMKGHSHVYWYRQLPEEGLKFMVYLQKENIIDESGMPKERFSAEFPKEGPSILRIQQVVRGDSAAYFCASSPKQGDGYTFGSGTRLTVV.

The chain combines TRBV2 with TRBJ1-4; D is perhaps TRBD1 (5 bases). Germline CDR1 and CDR2: SNHLY and FYNNEI. V was shortened by 6 bases and J by 8 bases, with 16 bases between the two germline ends. This CDR3 region has 14 residues. CDR3 in DNA: TGTGCCAGCAGAGTTCAGGGTTCGACAGAAAAACTGTTTTTT. It translates to CASRVQGSTEKLFF.

The chain employs TRBV5-4 and TRBJ1-4, with D perhaps matching TRBD1 (6 bases). The ends were cut back, 1 base at V and 3 bases at J, with 7 bases in the middle. Germline CDR1 and CDR2: SGHNT and YYREEE (reference sequence). This CDR3 region has 14 residues. CDR3 sequence reads: CASSLTGPNEKLFF. In DNA, the CDR3 is TGTGCCAGCAGCTTGACAGGGCCTAATGAAAAACTGTTTTTT.

Only a few counts were recorded for this clone. CDR3 sequence: CASRRTGTYEQYF. DNA of the CDR3: TGTGCCAGCAGAAGGACAGGGACATACGAGCAGTACTTC. The chain is built from TRBV5-8 and TRBJ2-7, with 8 positions matching TRBD1. The length of the CDR3 is 13 residues. The J segment lost 4 bases and the V segment lost 5 bases, leaving 5 bases of the junction unmatched. Germline loops: CDR1 SGHTS, CDR2 YDEGEE.

This clone was seen a few times. The J gene is TRBJ2-2, the V gene TRBV25-1; 12 bases are a match to TRBD2. The V and J ends lost 5 bases and 8 bases, in that order; junction bases with no gene match: 6. The CDR3 sequence is 15 residues long. CDR1 MGHDK and CDR2 SYGVNS come from the germline V gene. CDR3: CASSQASGRVGELFF. The CDR3 nucleotides are TGTGCCAGCAGTCAGGCTAGCGGGAGGGTGGGGGAGCTGTTTTTT.

This clone was detected only a few times. J is TRBJ2-1 and V is TRBV2, with TRBD2 identical over 11 bases. The CDR3 loop spans 16 amino acids. Trimming cost V 5 bases and J 10 bases; bases outside gene matches: 13. Per the germline V gene, CDR1 is SNHLY and CDR2 is FYNNEI. The CDR3 coding sequence is TGTGCCAGCAGTTTTGAACGACTAGCGGGGTATGCGGAGCAGTTCTTC. As protein: CASSFERLAGYAEQFF.

This clone appeared a few times. The chain combines TRBV6-1 with TRBJ2-2; 9 nucleotides align to TRBD2. Per the germline V gene, CDR1 is MNHNS and CDR2 is SASEGT. CDR3 length equals 14 residues. V gave up 10 bases and J gave up 4 bases; unmatched junction bases: 7. The CDR3 region has the DNA TGTGCCACAACCGGACTAGCGCTCACCGGGGAGCTGTTTTTT. Its translation is CATTGLALTGELFF.

The chain joins TRBV4-2 to TRBJ2-5; D possibly corresponds to TRBD2 (5 bases). The CDR3 has 15 amino acids. Looked up from germline, CDR1 is LGHNA and CDR2 is YNFKEQ. Trimming stripped 0 bases from V and 5 bases from J, with 13 bases between. CDR3: CASSQEGSVKETQYF. The CDR3, as DNA: TGTGCCAGCAGCCAAGAAGGGAGCGTCAAGGAGACCCAGTACTTC.

On this clone itself: Other nucleotide sequences in the sample specify the same CDR3. This rearrangement joins TRBV7-2 to TRBJ2-7; D remains unclear. This CDR3 spans 11 amino acids. V was pared by 5 bases and J by 4 bases, with 6 bases between. Germline V CDR1 and CDR2: SGHTA, FQGNSA. CDR3 bases: TGTGCCAGCAGCCTTTATTACGAGCAGTACTTC. As protein: CASSLYYEQYF.

A few counts support this clone. This chain links TRBV6-7 with TRBJ2-3, with 7 nucleotides matching TRBD1. TRBV6-7 is sorted into the ORF group, with uncertain function. The V segment lost 7 bases and the J segment 2 bases; nucleotides outside the gene matches: 9. The CDR3 contains 15 residues. The CDR3 is CASTKTDRFTDTQYF. CDR3 coding DNA: TGTGCCAGCACAAAAACGGACAGGTTCACAGATACGCAGTATTTT.

V usage is TRBV7-8 and J usage is TRBJ2-5; a possible D gene is TRBD1 (5 bases). CDR3 length equals 13 residues. The germline V and J ends were trimmed by 1 base and 7 bases, with 10 bases remaining between them. The germline V gene encodes CDR1 SGHVS and CDR2 FQNEAQ. The CDR3 loop is CASSLGGRGTQYF. CDR3 bases: TGTGCCAGCAGCTTAGGAGGAAGGGGGACCCAGTACTTC.

The V and J genes are TRBV9 and TRBJ1-3; TRBD1 agrees at 7 bases. Germline values: CDR1 SGDLS, CDR2 YYNGEE. J was trimmed by 5 bases and V by 3 bases; bases with no gene match: 5. This CDR3 comprises 14 residues. This CDR3 reads CASSAGQDRNTIYF. CDR3 bases: TGTGCCAGCAGCGCTGGACAGGACAGAAACACCATATATTTT.

The chain is built from TRBV27 and TRBJ1-2; TRBD1 is a possible D gene (5 bases). Trimming shortened V by 6 bases and J by 7 bases, and 15 bases separated the two germline ends. Germline V gene sequence: CDR1 MNHEY, CDR2 SMNVEV (reference sequence). The CDR3 spans 13 residues. CDR3 sequence: CASRFPWQGGYTF. The CDR3 DNA sequence: TGTGCCAGCAGATTCCCATGGCAGGGTGGCTACACCTTC.

This clone was seen only a few times. This chain links TRBV29-1 with TRBJ1-2, with unresolved D. The CDR3 is 10 residues long. The V end was cut by 2 bases, the J end by 6 bases, with 4 bases between. Per the germline V gene, CDR1 is SQVTM and CDR2 is ANQGSEA. The CDR3 is CSVEQNGYTF. The CDR3 DNA reads TGCAGCGTTGAACAGAATGGCTACACCTTC.

The V call is TRBV18, the J call TRBJ2-1; TRBD1 agrees at 9 bases. CDR1 KGHSH and CDR2 LQKENI come from the germline V gene. V lost 3 bases and J lost 6; bases outside the gene matches: 6. The CDR3 runs 15 residues. CDR3: CASSPRQGVINEQFF. CDR3 nucleotide sequence: TGTGCCAGCTCACCCCGACAGGGGGTGATCAATGAGCAGTTCTTC.

This clone has more than one count but fewer than ten. The genes are TRBV7-9 and TRBJ1-1; unclear D gene. The germline gives CDR1 SEHNR, CDR2 FQNEAQ (reference sequence). Between the trimmed V and J ends, which lost 4 bases and 4 bases, there was a span of 10 bases. The CDR3 loop spans 13 amino acids. CDR3 sequence: CASSSIEGTEAFF. Written as DNA, the CDR3 is TGTGCCAGCAGCTCGATTGAGGGCACTGAAGCTTTCTTT.

The chain's CDR3 is CASSFGGRNEQFF. The CDR3 DNA reads TGTGCCAGCAGCTTCGGGGGGCGCAATGAGCAGTTCTTC. V gene TRBV11-3 combines with J gene TRBJ2-1; a possible D gene is TRBD2 (7 bases). Per the germline V gene, CDR1 is SGHNT and CDR2 is YENEEA. CDR3 length: 13 residues. Trimming left V 3 bases short and J 6 bases short, with 9 bases between.

The rearrangement links TRBV7-2 to TRBJ2-5; 8 positions agree with TRBD1. In germline, CDR1 is SGHTA, CDR2 FQGNSA. The CDR3 covers 14 residues. The V and J ends lost 5 bases and 2 bases, in that order; junction bases with no gene match: 4. CDR3 amino acids: CASSPGTGQETQYF. The CDR3 bases are TGTGCCAGCAGCCCTGGGACAGGACAAGAGACCCAGTACTTC.

On this clone itself: Within the sample, other DNA sequences also encode this same CDR3. The chain employs TRBV14 and TRBJ2-2, with D possibly TRBD1 on 6 matching bases. The germline gives CDR1 SGHDN, CDR2 FVKESK. Trimming took off 4 bases at V and 1 base at J, with 7 bases between the two ends. The length of the CDR3 is 14 residues. As DNA, the CDR3 is TGTGCCAGCAGCCGGGGACAGAACACCGGGGAGCTGTTTTTT. This sequence encodes CASSRGQNTGELFF.